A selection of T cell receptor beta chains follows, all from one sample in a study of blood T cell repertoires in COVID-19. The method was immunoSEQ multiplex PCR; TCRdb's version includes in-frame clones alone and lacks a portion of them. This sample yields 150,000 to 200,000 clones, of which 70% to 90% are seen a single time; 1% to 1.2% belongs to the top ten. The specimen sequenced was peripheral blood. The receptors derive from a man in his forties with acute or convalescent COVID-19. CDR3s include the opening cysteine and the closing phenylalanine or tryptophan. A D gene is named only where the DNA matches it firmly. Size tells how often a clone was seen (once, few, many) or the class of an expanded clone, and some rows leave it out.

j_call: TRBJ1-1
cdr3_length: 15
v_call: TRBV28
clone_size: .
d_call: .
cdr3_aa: CASIPPGWGNTEAFF
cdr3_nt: TGTGCCAGCATCCCCCCAGGGTGGGGGAACACTGAAGCTTTCTTT

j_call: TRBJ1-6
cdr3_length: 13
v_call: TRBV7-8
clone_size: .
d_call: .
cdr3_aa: CASSFMRDSPLHF
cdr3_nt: TGTGCCAGCAGCTTTATGCGGGATTCACCCCTCCACTTT

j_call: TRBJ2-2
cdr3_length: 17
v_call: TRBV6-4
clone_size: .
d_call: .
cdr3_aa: CASSDSGLSGPTGELFF
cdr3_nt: TGTGCCAGCAGTGACTCGGGACTCTCGGGTCCCACCGGGGAGCTGTTTTTT

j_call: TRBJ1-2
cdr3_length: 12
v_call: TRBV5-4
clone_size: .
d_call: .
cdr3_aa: CASSPDSYGYTF
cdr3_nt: TGTGCCAGCAGCCCGGACAGCTATGGCTACACCTTC

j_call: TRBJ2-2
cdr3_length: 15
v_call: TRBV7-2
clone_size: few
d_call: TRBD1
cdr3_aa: CASSPRTGSAGELFF
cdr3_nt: TGTGCCAGCAGCCCAAGGACAGGGAGCGCCGGGGAGCTGTTTTTT

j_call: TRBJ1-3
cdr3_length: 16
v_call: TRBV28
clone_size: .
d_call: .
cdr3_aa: CASSLSGRASGNTIYF
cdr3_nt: TGTGCCAGCAGTTTATCCGGCAGGGCCTCTGGAAACACCATATATTTT

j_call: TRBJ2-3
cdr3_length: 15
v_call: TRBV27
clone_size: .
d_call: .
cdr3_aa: CASSLSTSNTDTQYF
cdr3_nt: TGTGCCAGCAGCCTCTCGACATCCAACACAGATACGCAGTATTTT

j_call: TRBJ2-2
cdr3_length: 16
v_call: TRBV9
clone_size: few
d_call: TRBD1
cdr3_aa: CASSVVPGQGTGELFF
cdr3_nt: TGTGCCAGCAGCGTAGTCCCGGGACAGGGGACCGGGGAGCTGTTTTTT

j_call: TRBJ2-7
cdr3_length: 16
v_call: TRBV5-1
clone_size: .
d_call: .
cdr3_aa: CASSPEPQLTFYEQYF
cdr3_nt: TGCGCCAGCAGCCCAGAACCCCAGCTGACATTCTACGAGCAGTACTTC

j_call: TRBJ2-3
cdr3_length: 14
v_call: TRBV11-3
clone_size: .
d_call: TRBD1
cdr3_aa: CASSRDRGSDTQYF
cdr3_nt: TGTGCCAGCAGCCGCGACAGGGGGTCAGATACGCAGTATTTT

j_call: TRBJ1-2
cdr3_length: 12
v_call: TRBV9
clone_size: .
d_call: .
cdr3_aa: CASSAQTGGYTF
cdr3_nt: TGTGCCAGCAGCGCGCAAACAGGGGGCTACACCTTC

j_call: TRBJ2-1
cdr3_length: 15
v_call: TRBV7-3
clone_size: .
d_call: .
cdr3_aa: CASSLTGASYNEQFF
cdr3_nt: TGTGCCAGCAGCTTAACAGGGGCCTCCTACAATGAGCAGTTCTTC

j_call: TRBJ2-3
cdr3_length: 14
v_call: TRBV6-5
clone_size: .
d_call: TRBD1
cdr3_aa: CASSRGRGTDTQYF
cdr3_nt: TGTGCCAGCAGTAGAGGCAGGGGGACAGATACGCAGTATTTT

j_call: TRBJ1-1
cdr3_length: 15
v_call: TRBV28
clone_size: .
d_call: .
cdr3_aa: CASSPDNWLSTEAFF
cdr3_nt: TGTGCCAGCAGCCCGGACAATTGGTTAAGCACTGAAGCTTTCTTT

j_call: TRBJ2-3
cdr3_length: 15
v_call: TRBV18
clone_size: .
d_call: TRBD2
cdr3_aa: CASSPSGVGLYTQYF
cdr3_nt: TGTGCCAGCTCACCAAGCGGGGTGGGTCTTTATACGCAGTATTTT

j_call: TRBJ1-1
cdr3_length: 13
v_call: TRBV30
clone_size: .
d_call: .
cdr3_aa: CAWSVHLNTEAFF
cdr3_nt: TGTGCCTGGAGTGTACATCTGAACACTGAAGCTTTCTTT

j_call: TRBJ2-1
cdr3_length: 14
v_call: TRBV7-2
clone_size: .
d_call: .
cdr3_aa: CASSPYETGFEQFF
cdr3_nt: TGTGCCAGCAGCCCCTATGAGACGGGGTTTGAGCAGTTCTTC

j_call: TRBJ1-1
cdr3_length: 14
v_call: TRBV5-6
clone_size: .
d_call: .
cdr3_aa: CASSLINSITEAFF
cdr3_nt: TGTGCCAGCAGCTTGATCAACAGTATCACTGAAGCTTTCTTT

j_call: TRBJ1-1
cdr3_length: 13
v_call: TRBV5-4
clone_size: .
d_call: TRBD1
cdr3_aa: CASSPTQGARAFF
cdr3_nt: TGTGCCAGCAGCCCTACTCAGGGGGCCAGAGCTTTCTTT

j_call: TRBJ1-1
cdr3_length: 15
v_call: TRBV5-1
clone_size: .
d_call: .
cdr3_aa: CASSLDLSREPEAFF
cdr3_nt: TGCGCCAGCAGCTTGGATTTGAGCAGGGAACCTGAAGCTTTCTTT

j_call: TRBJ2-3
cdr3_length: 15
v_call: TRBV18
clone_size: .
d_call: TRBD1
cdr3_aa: CASSPPGQTQIMQYF
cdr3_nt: TGTGCCAGCTCACCACCGGGACAGACACAGATAATGCAGTATTTT

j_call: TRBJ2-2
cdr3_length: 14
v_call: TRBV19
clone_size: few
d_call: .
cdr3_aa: CASSIDMATGELFF
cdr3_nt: TGTGCCAGTAGTATAGATATGGCCACCGGGGAGCTGTTTTTT

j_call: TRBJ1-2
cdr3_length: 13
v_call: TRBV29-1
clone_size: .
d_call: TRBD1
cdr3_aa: CSVSPGTGNGYTF
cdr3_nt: TGCAGCGTTAGTCCCGGGACAGGGAATGGCTACACCTTC

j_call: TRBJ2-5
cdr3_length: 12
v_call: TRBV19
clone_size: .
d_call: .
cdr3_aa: CASRTAQETQYF
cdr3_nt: TGTGCCAGTAGGACAGCCCAAGAGACCCAGTACTTC

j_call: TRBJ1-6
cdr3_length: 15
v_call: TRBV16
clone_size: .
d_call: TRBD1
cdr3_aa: CASSDRANYNSPLHF
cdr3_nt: TGTGCCAGCAGCGACAGGGCTAATTATAATTCACCCCTCCACTTT

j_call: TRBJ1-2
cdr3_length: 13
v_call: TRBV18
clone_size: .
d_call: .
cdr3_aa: CASSPPAREGYTF
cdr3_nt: TGTGCCAGCTCACCACCGGCACGGGAGGGCTACACCTTC